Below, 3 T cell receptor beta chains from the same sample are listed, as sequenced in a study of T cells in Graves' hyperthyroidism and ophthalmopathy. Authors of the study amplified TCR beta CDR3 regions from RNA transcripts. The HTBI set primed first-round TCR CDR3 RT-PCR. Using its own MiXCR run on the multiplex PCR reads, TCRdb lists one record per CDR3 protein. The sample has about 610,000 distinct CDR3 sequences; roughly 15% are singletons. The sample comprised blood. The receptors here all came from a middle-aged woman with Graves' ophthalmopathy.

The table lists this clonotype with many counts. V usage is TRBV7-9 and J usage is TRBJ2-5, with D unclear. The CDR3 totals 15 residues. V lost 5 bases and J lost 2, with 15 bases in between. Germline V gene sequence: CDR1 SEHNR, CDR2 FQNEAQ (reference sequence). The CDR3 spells CASSPLNWDQETQYF. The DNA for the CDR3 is TGTGCCAGCAGCCCTCTAAACTGGGATCAAGAGACCCAGTACTTC.

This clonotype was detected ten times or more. CDR3: CATSREYRMSYEQYF. CDR3 DNA: TGTGCCACCAGCAGAGAGTACAGGATGTCCTACGAGCAGTACTTC. The chain has TRBV15 and TRBJ2-7; D is perhaps TRBD1 (5 bases). The V gene's germline CDR1 is LNHNV and CDR2 YYDKDF (reference sequence). This CDR3 region has 15 residues. With 0 bases removed from V and 1 base from J, the gap between germline ends came to 10 bases.

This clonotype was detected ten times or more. The CDR3 bases are TGTGCCAGCACCAGCCCGGACAGGCACACTGAAGCTTTCTTT. This gives the protein CASTSPDRHTEAFF. The gene calls are TRBV6-1 and TRBJ1-1, with TRBD1 matching over 7 bases. This CDR3 comprises 14 residues. Germline CDR1 and CDR2: MNHNS and SASEGT. V dropped 7 bases and J dropped 3; count of bases not matched to a gene: 8.